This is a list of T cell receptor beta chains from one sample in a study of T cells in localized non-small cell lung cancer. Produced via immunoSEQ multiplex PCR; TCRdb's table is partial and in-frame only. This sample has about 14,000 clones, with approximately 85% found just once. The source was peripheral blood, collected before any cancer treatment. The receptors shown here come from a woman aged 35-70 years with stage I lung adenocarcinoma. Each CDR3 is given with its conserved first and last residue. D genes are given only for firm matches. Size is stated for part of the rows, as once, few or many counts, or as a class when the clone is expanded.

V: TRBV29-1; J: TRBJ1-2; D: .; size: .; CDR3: CSVDYRGIGYGYTF; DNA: TGCAGCGTTGACTATAGGGGGATTGGCTATGGCTACACCTTC
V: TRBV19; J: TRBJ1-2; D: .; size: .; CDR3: CASNYQLADGYTF; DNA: TGTGCCAGTAATTACCAGCTAGCGGATGGCTACACCTTC
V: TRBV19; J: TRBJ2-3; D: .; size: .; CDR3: CASSGGAEDTQYF; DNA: TGTGCCAGTAGTGGGGGGGCGGAAGATACGCAGTATTTT
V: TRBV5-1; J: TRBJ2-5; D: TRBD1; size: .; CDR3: CASSPRDRDDETQYF; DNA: TGCGCCAGCAGCCCCCGGGACAGGGATGACGAGACCCAGTACTTC
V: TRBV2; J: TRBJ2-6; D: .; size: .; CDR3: CASSAYRVSGANVLTF; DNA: TGTGCCAGCAGTGCCTACAGGGTCTCTGGGGCCAACGTCCTGACTTTC
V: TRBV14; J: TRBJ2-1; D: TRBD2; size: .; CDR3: CASSLFRLAGVYNEQFF; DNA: TGTGCCAGCAGCCTATTCAGACTAGCGGGGGTATACAATGAGCAGTTCTTC
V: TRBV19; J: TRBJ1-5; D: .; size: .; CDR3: CASTTTFEGWKPQHF; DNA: TGTGCCAGTACGACCACATTTGAGGGTTGGAAGCCCCAGCATTTT
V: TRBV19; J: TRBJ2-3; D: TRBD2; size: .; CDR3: CATSTVSGPGTDTQYF; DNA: TGTGCCACCTCGACTGTTAGCGGGCCGGGCACAGATACGCAGTATTTT
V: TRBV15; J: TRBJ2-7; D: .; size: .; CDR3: CATSRVLPGTGKSYEQYF; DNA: TGTGCCACCAGCAGAGTACTTCCCGGGACCGGTAAGAGCTACGAGCAGTACTTC
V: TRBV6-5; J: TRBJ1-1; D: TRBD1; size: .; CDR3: CASSEGQGTEAFF; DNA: TGTGCCAGCAGTGAGGGACAGGGCACCGAAGCTTTCTTT
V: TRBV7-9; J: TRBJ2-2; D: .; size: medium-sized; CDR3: CASSLTGNTGELFF; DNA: TGTGCCAGCAGCTTAACAGGGAACACCGGGGAGCTGTTTTTT
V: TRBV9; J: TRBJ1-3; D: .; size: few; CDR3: CASSAGQRATIYF; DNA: TGTGCCAGCAGCGCCGGACAGAGAGCAACCATATATTTT
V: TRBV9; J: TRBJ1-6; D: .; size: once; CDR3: CASSVDQGSYNSPLHF; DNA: TGTGCCAGCAGCGTAGATCAGGGTTCCTATAATTCACCCCTCCACTTT